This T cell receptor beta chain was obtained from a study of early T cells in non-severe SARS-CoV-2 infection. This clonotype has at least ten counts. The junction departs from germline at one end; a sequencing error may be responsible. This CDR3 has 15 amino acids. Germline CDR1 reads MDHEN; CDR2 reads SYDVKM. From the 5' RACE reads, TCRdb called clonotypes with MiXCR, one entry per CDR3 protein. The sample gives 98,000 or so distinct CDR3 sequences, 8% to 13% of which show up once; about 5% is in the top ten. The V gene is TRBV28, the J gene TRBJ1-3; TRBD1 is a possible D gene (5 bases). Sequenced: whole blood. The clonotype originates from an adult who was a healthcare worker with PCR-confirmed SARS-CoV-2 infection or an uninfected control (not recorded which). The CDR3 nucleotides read TGTGCCAGCAGCACACAGGTTCTCTCTGAAAACACCATATATTTT. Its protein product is CASSTQVLSENTIYF.